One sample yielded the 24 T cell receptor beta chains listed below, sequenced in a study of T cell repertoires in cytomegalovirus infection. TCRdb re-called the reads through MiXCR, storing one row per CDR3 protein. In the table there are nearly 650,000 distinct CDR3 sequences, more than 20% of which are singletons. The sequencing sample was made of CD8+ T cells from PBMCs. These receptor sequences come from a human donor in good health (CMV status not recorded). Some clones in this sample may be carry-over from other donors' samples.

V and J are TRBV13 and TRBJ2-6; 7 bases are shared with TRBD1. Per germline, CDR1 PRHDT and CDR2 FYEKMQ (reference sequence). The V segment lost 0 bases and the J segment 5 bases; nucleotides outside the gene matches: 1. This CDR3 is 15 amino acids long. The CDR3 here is CASSLGGQWANVLTF. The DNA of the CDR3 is TGTGCCAGCAGCTTAGGGGGACAGTGGGCCAACGTCCTGACTTTC. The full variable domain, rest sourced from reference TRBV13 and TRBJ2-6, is AAGVIQSPRHLIKEKRETATLKCYPIPRHDTVYWYQQGPGQDPQFLISFYEKMQSDKGSIPDRFSAQQFSDYHSELNMSSLELGDSALYFCASSLGGQWANVLTFGAGSRLTVL.

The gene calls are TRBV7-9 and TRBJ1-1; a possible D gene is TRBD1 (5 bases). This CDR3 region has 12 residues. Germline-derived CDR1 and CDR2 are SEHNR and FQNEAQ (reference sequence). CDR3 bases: TGTGTCAGTAGTCACAGGTCCACTGAAGCTTTCTTT. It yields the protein CVSSHRSTEAFF.

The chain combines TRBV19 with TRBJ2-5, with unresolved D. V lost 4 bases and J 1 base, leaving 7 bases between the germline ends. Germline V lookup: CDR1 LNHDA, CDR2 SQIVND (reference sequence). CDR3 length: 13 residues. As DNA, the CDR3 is TGTGCCAGTAGTAAGTCCAGCCAAGAGACCCAGTACTTC. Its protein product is CASSKSSQETQYF.

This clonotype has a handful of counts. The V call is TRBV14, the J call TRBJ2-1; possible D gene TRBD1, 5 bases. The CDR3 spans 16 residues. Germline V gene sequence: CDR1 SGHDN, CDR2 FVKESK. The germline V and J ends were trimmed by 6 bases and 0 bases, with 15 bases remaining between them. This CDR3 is CASSNQGWSSYNEQFF. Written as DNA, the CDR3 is TGTGCCAGCAGTAACCAGGGATGGAGCTCCTACAATGAGCAGTTCTTC.

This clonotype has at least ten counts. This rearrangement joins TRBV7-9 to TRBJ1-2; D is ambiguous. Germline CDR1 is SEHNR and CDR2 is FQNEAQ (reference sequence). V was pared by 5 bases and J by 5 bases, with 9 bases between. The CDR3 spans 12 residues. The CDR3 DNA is TGTGCCAGCAGCCTACCAGGATATGGCTACACCTTC. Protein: CASSLPGYGYTF.

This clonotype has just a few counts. CDR3 DNA: TGTGCCAGCAGAAAAGGGCAGGCAAAGTCCTACGAGCAGTACGTC. This translates into CASRKGQAKSYEQYV. The genes are TRBV6-6 and TRBJ2-7, with D hard to call. The CDR3 has 15 amino acids. V was clipped by 6 bases and J by 1 base, with 16 bases between them. In germline, CDR1 is MNHNY, CDR2 SVGAGI (reference sequence).

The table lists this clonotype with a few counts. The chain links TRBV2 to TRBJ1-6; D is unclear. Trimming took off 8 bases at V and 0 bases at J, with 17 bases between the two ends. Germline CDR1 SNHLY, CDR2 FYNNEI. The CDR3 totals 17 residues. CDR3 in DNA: TGTGCCAGCGGCCAGACCATCAAGAGCTCCTATAATTCACCCCTCCACTTT. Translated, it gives CASGQTIKSSYNSPLHF.

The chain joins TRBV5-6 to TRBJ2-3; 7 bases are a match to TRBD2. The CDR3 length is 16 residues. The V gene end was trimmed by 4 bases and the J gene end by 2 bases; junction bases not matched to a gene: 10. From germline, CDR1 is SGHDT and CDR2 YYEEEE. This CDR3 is CASSAWEGDFTDTQYF. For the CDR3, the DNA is TGTGCCAGCAGCGCCTGGGAGGGAGATTTCACAGATACGCAGTATTTT.

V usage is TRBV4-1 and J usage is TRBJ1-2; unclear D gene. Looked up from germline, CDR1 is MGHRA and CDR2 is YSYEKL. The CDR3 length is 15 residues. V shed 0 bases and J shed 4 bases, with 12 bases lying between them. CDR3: CASSQESQVSYGYTF. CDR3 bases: TGCGCCAGCAGCCAAGAAAGTCAGGTCAGCTATGGCTACACCTTC.

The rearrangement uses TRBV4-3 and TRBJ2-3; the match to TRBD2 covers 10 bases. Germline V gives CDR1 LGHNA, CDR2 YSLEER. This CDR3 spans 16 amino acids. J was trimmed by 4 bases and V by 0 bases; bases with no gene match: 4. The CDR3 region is CASSQDRGLASDTQYF. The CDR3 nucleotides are TGCGCCAGCAGCCAAGATAGGGGACTAGCGTCAGATACGCAGTATTTT.

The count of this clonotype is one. The CDR3 spells CASSPESRPYEQYF. Written as DNA, the CDR3 is TGTGCCAGCAGCCCTGAGTCACGACCCTACGAGCAGTACTTC. The V and J genes are TRBV7-9 and TRBJ2-7; D remains unclear. The CDR3 covers 14 residues. The ends were cut back, 5 bases at V and 2 bases at J, with 13 bases in the middle. Germline loops: CDR1 SEHNR, CDR2 FQNEAQ (reference sequence).

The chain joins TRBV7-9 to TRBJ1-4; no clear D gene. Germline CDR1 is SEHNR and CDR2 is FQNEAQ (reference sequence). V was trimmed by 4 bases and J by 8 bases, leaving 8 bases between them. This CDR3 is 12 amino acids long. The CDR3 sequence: CASSSTHEKLFF. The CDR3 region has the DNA TGTGCCAGCAGCTCCACTCACGAAAAACTGTTTTTT.

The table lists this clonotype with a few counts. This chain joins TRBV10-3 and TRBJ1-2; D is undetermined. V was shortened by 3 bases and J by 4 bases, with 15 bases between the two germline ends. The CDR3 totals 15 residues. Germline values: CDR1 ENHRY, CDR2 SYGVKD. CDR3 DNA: TGTGCCATCAGTGAAAGTCAGGCAGGAACCTATGGCTACACCTTC. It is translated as CAISESQAGTYGYTF.

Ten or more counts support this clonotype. The CDR3 here is CASSLNGVPYNEQFF. In DNA form, the CDR3 reads TGTGCCAGCAGCTTAAACGGGGTCCCCTACAATGAGCAGTTCTTC. The chain combines TRBV7-3 with TRBJ2-1; TRBD2 might be the D (5 bases). V lost 1 base to trimming and J lost 2 bases, with 9 bases between them. This CDR3 is 15 amino acids long. Germline V gene sequence: CDR1 SGHTA, CDR2 FQGTGA.

CDR3 nucleotides: TGTGCCAGCAGCCAAGTTCACACAGATACGCAGTATTTT. Translated: CASSQVHTDTQYF. The J gene is TRBJ2-3, the V gene TRBV14; D not resolved. The CDR3 has 13 residues. V was cut by 1 base and J by 2 bases, with 4 bases left in between. Germline V gene lookup returns CDR1 SGHDN and CDR2 FVKESK.

The CDR3 nucleotides read TGTGCCAGCACGGTGGCGGGGGGTTACAATGAGCAGTTCTTC. It specifies CASTVAGGYNEQFF. The V gene is TRBV2, the J gene TRBJ2-1; 8 bases agree with TRBD2. The V gene's germline CDR1 is SNHLY and CDR2 FYNNEI. V shed 7 bases and J 4 bases; nucleotides not matched to a gene: 6. This CDR3 has 14 residues.

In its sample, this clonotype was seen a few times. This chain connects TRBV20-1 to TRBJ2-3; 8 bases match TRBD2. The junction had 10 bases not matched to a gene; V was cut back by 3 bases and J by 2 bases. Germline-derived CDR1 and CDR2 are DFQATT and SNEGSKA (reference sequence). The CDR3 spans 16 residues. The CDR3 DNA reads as TGCAGTGCTAGTGCTCTGATTAGCGGGACCACAGATACGCAGTATTTT. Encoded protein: CSASALISGTTDTQYF.

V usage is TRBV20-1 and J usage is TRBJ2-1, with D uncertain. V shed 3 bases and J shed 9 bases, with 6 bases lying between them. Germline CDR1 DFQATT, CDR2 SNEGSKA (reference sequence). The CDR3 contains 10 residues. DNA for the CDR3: TGCAGTGCTAGTTTGGGTGAGCAGTTCTTC. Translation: CSASLGEQFF.

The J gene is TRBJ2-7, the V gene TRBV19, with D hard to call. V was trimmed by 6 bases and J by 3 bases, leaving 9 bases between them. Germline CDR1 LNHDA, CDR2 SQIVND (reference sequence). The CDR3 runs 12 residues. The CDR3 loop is CASSNRLYEQYF. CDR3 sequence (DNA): TGTGCCAGTAGCAACAGACTCTACGAGCAGTACTTC. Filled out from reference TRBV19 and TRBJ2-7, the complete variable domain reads DGGITQSPKYLFRKEGQNVTLSCEQNLNHDAMYWYRQDPGQGLRLIYYSQIVNDFQKGDIAEGYSVSREKKESFPLTVTSAQKNPTAFYLCASSNRLYEQYFGPGTRLTVT.

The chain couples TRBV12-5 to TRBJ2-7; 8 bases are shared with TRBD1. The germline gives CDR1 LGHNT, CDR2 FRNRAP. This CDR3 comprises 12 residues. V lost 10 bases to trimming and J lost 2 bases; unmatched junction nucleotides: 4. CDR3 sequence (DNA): TGTGCTACGTCGACAGGGGCCTACGAGCAGTACTTC. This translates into CATSTGAYEQYF.

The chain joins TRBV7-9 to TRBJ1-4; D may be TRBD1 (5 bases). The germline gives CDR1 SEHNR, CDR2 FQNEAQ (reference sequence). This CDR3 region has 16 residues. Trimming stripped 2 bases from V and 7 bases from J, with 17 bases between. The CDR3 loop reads CASSLTWGEDFEKLFF. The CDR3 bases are TGTGCCAGCAGCTTAACTTGGGGCGAGGACTTTGAAAAACTGTTTTTT.

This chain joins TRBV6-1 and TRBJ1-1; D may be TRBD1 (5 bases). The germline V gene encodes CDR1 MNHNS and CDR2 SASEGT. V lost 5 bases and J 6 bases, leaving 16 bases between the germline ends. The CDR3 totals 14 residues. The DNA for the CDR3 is TGTGCCAGCAGTAAGGGACTCGCATTCGCTGAAGCTTTCTTT. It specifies CASSKGLAFAEAFF.

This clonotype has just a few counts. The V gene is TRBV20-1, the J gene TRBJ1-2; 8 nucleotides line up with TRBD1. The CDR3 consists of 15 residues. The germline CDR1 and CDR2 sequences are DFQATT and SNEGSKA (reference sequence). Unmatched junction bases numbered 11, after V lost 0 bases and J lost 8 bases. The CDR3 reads CSARDRGRGQEGYTF. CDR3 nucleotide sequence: TGCAGTGCTAGAGATCGGGGCAGGGGGCAGGAGGGCTACACCTTC.

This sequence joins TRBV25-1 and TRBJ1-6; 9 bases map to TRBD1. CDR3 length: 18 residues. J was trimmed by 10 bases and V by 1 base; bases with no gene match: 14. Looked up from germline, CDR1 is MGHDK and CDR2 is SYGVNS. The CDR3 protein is CASSEWFYVGQGASPLHF. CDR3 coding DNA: TGTGCCAGCAGTGAATGGTTCTATGTGGGACAGGGCGCATCACCCCTCCACTTT.